These 15 T cell receptor beta chains share one sample of origin, sequenced in a study of graft-versus-host responses after intestinal transplantation. Profiled with immunoSEQ multiplex PCR; TCRdb holds only in-frame clones, not every one. Of nearly 95,000 clones listed, approximately 94% are singletons. Their antigens remain unidentified. Material: unstimulated CD8+ T cells sorted from spleen or lymph node cells, obtained before intestinal transplant. The receptors derive from a human donor who received an intestinal transplant.

This rearrangement joins TRBV19 to TRBJ1-2; weak D call: TRBD1 (5 bases). Trimming left V 4 bases short and J 2 bases short, with 8 bases between. Germline loops: CDR1 LNHDA, CDR2 SQIVND (reference sequence). The CDR3 runs 13 residues. DNA of the CDR3: TGTGCCAGTAGTACCGACAGAAACTATGGCTACACCTTC. Residues: CASSTDRNYGYTF.

The rearrangement links TRBV27 to TRBJ2-7, with TRBD2 matching 12 bases. There are 15 residues in the CDR3. With V trimmed by 6 bases and J by 5 bases, 8 bases remained unmatched. The germline V gene encodes CDR1 MNHEY and CDR2 SMNVEV (reference sequence). In nucleotides, the CDR3 is TGTGCCAGCAGACACCGGACTAGCGGGGTCCACGAGCAGTACTTC. It translates to CASRHRTSGVHEQYF.

This chain connects TRBV7-9 to TRBJ2-1; TRBD1 aligns across 7 bases. From germline, CDR1 is SEHNR and CDR2 FQNEAQ (reference sequence). The CDR3 length is 13 residues. Trimming removed 1 base from V and 14 bases from J; junction bases left unmatched: 8. DNA for the CDR3: TGTGCCAGCAGCTTAGTCGTCGGGACAGCTAAGTTCTTC. Translation gives CASSLVVGTAKFF.

V and J are TRBV18 and TRBJ1-2, with a weak D call TRBD1 (5 bases). This CDR3 comprises 13 residues. Trimming stripped 0 bases from V and 4 bases from J, with 6 bases between. CDR1 is KGHSH, CDR2 LQKENI, per germline. The CDR3: CASSPPGVYGYTF. CDR3 in DNA: TGTGCCAGCTCACCACCAGGGGTCTATGGCTACACCTTC.

The chain recombines TRBV5-6 with TRBJ1-1; 7 bases align to TRBD1. V dropped 3 bases and J dropped 6; count of bases not matched to a gene: 5. The CDR3 is made up of 13 amino acids. Looked up from germline, CDR1 is SGHDT and CDR2 is YYEEEE. The CDR3 coding sequence is TGTGCCAGCAGCTATGGACAGGTCGCTGAAGCTTTCTTT. Translation: CASSYGQVAEAFF.

This clone was counted a single time. The chain employs TRBV19 and TRBJ2-7; 11 bases are a match to TRBD2. CDR3 length: 17 residues. The germline V gene has CDR1 LNHDA and CDR2 SQIVND (reference sequence). Trimming removed 5 bases from V and 3 bases from J; junction bases left unmatched: 12. This chain's CDR3 is CASSLTSGGGAHYEQYF. The DNA of the CDR3 is TGTGCCAGTAGTTTAACTAGCGGGGGAGGAGCCCACTACGAGCAGTACTTC.

V usage is TRBV30 and J usage is TRBJ2-1; D not resolved. Germline V lookup: CDR1 GTSNPN, CDR2 SVGIG (reference sequence). The CDR3 has 13 residues. The V end lost 0 bases, the J end lost 5 bases, and 8 bases lay between the germline ends. DNA for the CDR3: TGTGCCTGGAGTGTATTCGGAGACAATGAGCAGTTCTTC. Translation: CAWSVFGDNEQFF.

The chain links TRBV11-3 to TRBJ1-2; 9 bases are shared with TRBD1. Germline CDR1 SGHNT, CDR2 YENEEA. The CDR3 is made up of 15 amino acids. V dropped 3 bases and J dropped 5; count of bases not matched to a gene: 7. The CDR3, as DNA: TGTGCCAGCAGCTTGCCGGGACAGGGTGCTTATGGCTACACCTTC. Translated, it gives CASSLPGQGAYGYTF.

V gene TRBV9 combines with J gene TRBJ1-1, with 8 positions matching TRBD1. The germline V gene has CDR1 SGDLS and CDR2 YYNGEE. This CDR3 contains 15 residues. The ends lost 4 bases at V and 2 bases at J; junction bases unmatched: 7. CDR3 region: CASSPSSGGNTEAFF. The DNA for the CDR3 is TGTGCCAGCAGCCCCTCCTCAGGGGGCAACACTGAAGCTTTCTTT.

This chain joins TRBV4-3 and TRBJ2-5; 9 bases align to TRBD2. V shed 4 bases and J 4 bases; nucleotides not matched to a gene: 10. Looked up from germline, CDR1 is LGHNA and CDR2 is YSLEER. CDR3 length: 16 residues. CDR3 bases: TGCGCCAGCAGCCCCCAGGGTGCGGGGGGGATAGAGACCCAGTACTTC. It yields the protein CASSPQGAGGIETQYF.

The V and J genes are TRBV6-5 and TRBJ2-3; 9 bases fit TRBD2. Germline V gene lookup returns CDR1 MNHEY and CDR2 SVGAGI. CDR3 size: 15 residues. J was trimmed by 4 bases and V by 5 bases; bases with no gene match: 7. The CDR3 nucleotides are TGTGCCAGCAGTAGTAGCGGGGGCTTTGCAGATACGCAGTATTTT. Translating it yields CASSSSGGFADTQYF.

J is TRBJ2-7 and V is TRBV6-5; D not resolved. Trimming shortened V by 7 bases and J by 0 bases, and 7 bases separated the two germline ends. CDR3 size: 12 residues. Germline-derived CDR1 and CDR2 are MNHEY and SVGAGI. Here the CDR3 DNA reads TGTGCCAGCAACACGATCTCCTACGAGCAGTACTTC. This sequence encodes CASNTISYEQYF.

A word on this clone: Distinct nucleotide sequences in the sample also encode this CDR3. The rearrangement uses TRBV27 and TRBJ1-2; TRBD1 matches at 7 bases. Germline CDR1 reads MNHEY; CDR2 reads SMNVEV (reference sequence). With V trimmed by 6 bases and J by 2 bases, 3 bases remained unmatched. The length of the CDR3 is 13 residues. The CDR3 loop reads CASRPQGNYGYTF. The CDR3 DNA reads as TGTGCCAGCAGGCCACAGGGGAACTATGGCTACACCTTC.

This clone was picked up one time. The V gene is TRBV15, the J gene TRBJ2-3, with 9 bases aligning to TRBD1. J lost 5 bases, V lost 0 bases, and 6 bases had no gene match. There are 16 residues in the CDR3. Germline V lookup: CDR1 LNHNV, CDR2 YYDKDF (reference sequence). CDR3: CATSRDRTGELDTQYF. CDR3 DNA sequence: TGTGCCACCAGCAGAGACCGGACAGGGGAGTTAGATACGCAGTATTTT.

In its sample, this clone was seen once. The chain joins TRBV7-6 to TRBJ2-3; 11 bases match TRBD2. V lost 2 bases and J lost 2; bases outside the gene matches: 9. The CDR3 sequence is 18 residues long. Germline V gives CDR1 SGHVS, CDR2 FNYEAQ. The CDR3 loop is CASSLSRLAGSPTDTQYF. The CDR3 region has the DNA TGTGCCAGCAGCTTATCCCGACTAGCGGGGAGCCCCACAGATACGCAGTATTTT.